Below, 19 T cell receptor beta chains from the same sample are listed, as sequenced in a study of control samples from healthy donors and cancer patients. The assay was immunoSEQ multiplex PCR, and TCRdb's table has in-frame clones only and misses some. The table records approximately 70,000 clones, over 75% of them present only once. Sequencing was performed on blood. These TCRs come from a woman aged 50 to 60 in good health.

Only a few counts were recorded for this clone. The genes are TRBV13 and TRBJ1-1, with D perhaps matching TRBD1 (6 bases). Germline CDR1 and CDR2: PRHDT and FYEKMQ (reference sequence). This CDR3 contains 16 residues. V shed 5 bases and J shed 3 bases, with 19 bases lying between them. CDR3 DNA sequence: TGTGCCAGCAGCAATAGGGGGGCAACCGGAGACACTGAAGCTTTCTTT. Its translation: CASSNRGATGDTEAFF. Full variable domain (rest looked up from reference TRBV13 and TRBJ1-1): AAGVIQSPRHLIKEKRETATLKCYPIPRHDTVYWYQQGPGQDPQFLISFYEKMQSDKGSIPDRFSAQQFSDYHSELNMSSLELGDSALYFCASSNRGATGDTEAFFGQGTRLTVV.

V usage is TRBV3-1 (or the pseudogene TRBV3-2) and J usage is TRBJ2-5; 7 bases map to TRBD1. The CDR3 extends over 16 amino acids. V gave up 1 base and J gave up 6 bases; unmatched junction bases: 11. Germline-derived CDR1 and CDR2 are LGHDT and YNNKEL (reference sequence). The CDR3 reads CASSQATGSEGKTQYF. As DNA, the CDR3 is TGTGCCAGCAGCCAAGCGACAGGGTCTGAGGGGAAGACCCAGTACTTC.

This chain joins TRBV15 and TRBJ1-5; no firm D call. Trimming shortened V by 1 base and J by 8 bases, and 9 bases separated the two germline ends. Germline loops: CDR1 LNHNV, CDR2 YYDKDF (reference sequence). This CDR3 spans 13 amino acids. CDR3 nucleotide sequence: TGTGCCACCAGCAGAGCCCTGACTGAGCCCCAGCATTTT. It codes for CATSRALTEPQHF.

The CDR3 protein is CASSPEPAGETQYF. The CDR3 DNA is TGTGCCAGCTCACCCGAGCCGGCCGGTGAGACCCAGTACTTC. J is TRBJ2-5 and V is TRBV18; D is ambiguous. The CDR3 consists of 14 residues. Germline CDR1 reads KGHSH; CDR2 reads LQKENI. The ends were cut back, 3 bases at V and 5 bases at J, with 13 bases in the middle.

The rearrangement joins TRBV9 to TRBJ2-2; no reliable D call. In germline, CDR1 is SGDLS, CDR2 YYNGEE. V dropped 4 bases and J dropped 8 bases, with 15 bases sitting between them. This CDR3 contains 14 residues. The CDR3 DNA sequence: TGTGCCAGCAGCCCTTTCGGGCCCTCGGGGGAGCTGTTTTTT. This sequence encodes CASSPFGPSGELFF.

The V call is TRBV11-2, the J call TRBJ2-7; D gene uncertain. The CDR3 is made up of 15 amino acids. The germline CDR1 and CDR2 sequences are SGHAT and FQNNGV. V was clipped by 0 bases and J by 1 base, with 10 bases between them. This chain's CDR3 is CASSLEVLSSYEQYF. CDR3 nucleotide sequence: TGTGCCAGCAGCTTAGAGGTCCTTTCTTCCTACGAGCAGTACTTC.

The V and J genes are TRBV5-1 and TRBJ2-3; no clear D. This CDR3 has 13 residues. CDR1 and CDR2 (germline): SGHRS, YFSETQ. Deletions cut 5 bases from V and 0 bases from J, with 7 bases between. DNA for the CDR3: TGCGCCAGCAGACAGACAAGCACAGATACGCAGTATTTT. Residues: CASRQTSTDTQYF.

V usage is TRBV5-5 and J usage is TRBJ1-1; TRBD1 might be the D (5 bases). Germline loops: CDR1 SGHKS, CDR2 YYEKEE (reference sequence). V was cut by 0 bases and J by 0 bases, with 15 bases left in between. The CDR3 has 17 amino acids. The CDR3 region is CASSLGPQGSMNTEAFF. The CDR3 DNA is TGTGCCAGCAGCTTGGGACCCCAGGGATCAATGAACACTGAAGCTTTCTTT.

DNA of the CDR3: TGTGCCAGCAGCCACCAGGCGGCGGTTGATGAAAAACTGTTTTTT. Protein sequence: CASSHQAAVDEKLFF. J is TRBJ1-4 and V is TRBV5-8; no clear D gene. This CDR3 comprises 15 residues. The germline gives CDR1 SGHTS, CDR2 YDEGEE. The V end lost 4 bases, the J end lost 6 bases, and 16 bases lay between the germline ends.

The rearrangement links TRBV3-1 (or the pseudogene TRBV3-2) to TRBJ2-2; 12 bases are a match to TRBD2. Trimming removed 6 bases from V and 5 bases from J; junction bases left unmatched: 7. CDR3 size: 16 residues. Germline CDR1 reads LGHDT; CDR2 reads YNNKEL (reference sequence). As DNA, the CDR3 is TGTGCCAGCAGTTCACTAGCGGGAGGCGATACCGGGGAGCTGTTTTTT. This translates into CASSSLAGGDTGELFF.

The rearrangement uses TRBV6-6 and TRBJ2-1; D could derive from TRBD1 or TRBD2 (6 bases each). The V gene lost 5 bases and the J gene lost 7 bases, with 9 bases spanning the gap. Looked up from germline, CDR1 is MNHNY and CDR2 is SVGAGI (reference sequence). The CDR3 totals 12 residues. CDR3 protein: CASSRGGNEQFF. CDR3 coding DNA: TGTGCCAGCAGTCGAGGGGGGAATGAGCAGTTCTTC.

The rearrangement uses TRBV19 and TRBJ1-5; no definite D call. The length of the CDR3 is 15 residues. Trimming left V 6 bases short and J 4 bases short, with 16 bases between. Germline V lookup: CDR1 LNHDA, CDR2 SQIVND (reference sequence). CDR3 sequence: CASRVGIQSNQPQHF. In DNA, the CDR3 is TGTGCCAGTAGAGTCGGGATCCAGTCTAATCAGCCCCAGCATTTT.

The chain carries TRBV28 and TRBJ2-5; TRBD1 matches 7 bases. The CDR3 has 15 residues. Losses at the gene ends were 6 bases for V and 4 bases for J; bases not matched to a gene: 11. Germline-derived CDR1 and CDR2 are MDHEN and SYDVKM. The CDR3 coding sequence is TGTGCCAGCAGAAGAAGACAGGGAAGATTAGAGACCCAGTACTTC. This gives the protein CASRRRQGRLETQYF.

V and J are TRBV2 and TRBJ1-3, with a tentative D call TRBD1 (6 bases). Trimming left V 6 bases short and J 2 bases short, with 11 bases between. Germline CDR1 reads SNHLY; CDR2 reads FYNNEI. The CDR3 loop spans 14 amino acids. CDR3 in DNA: TGTGCCAGCAGAGAACAGGGACCTGGAAACACCATATATTTT. Its protein is CASREQGPGNTIYF.

The chain is built from TRBV27 and TRBJ2-7; TRBD2 might be the D (6 bases). There are 14 residues in the CDR3. V lost 7 bases to trimming and J lost 4 bases, with 17 bases between them. Looked up from germline, CDR1 is MNHEY and CDR2 is SMNVEV (reference sequence). The CDR3 is CASMVSRGGYEQYF. CDR3 bases: TGTGCCAGCATGGTCAGTAGGGGAGGATACGAGCAGTACTTC.

This chain connects TRBV19 to TRBJ2-3; tentatively, D is TRBD2 (6 bases). Germline CDR1 and CDR2: LNHDA and SQIVND (reference sequence). V shed 7 bases and J shed 2 bases, with 13 bases lying between them. The CDR3 runs 14 residues. The CDR3 DNA reads TGTGCCAGTACATATGGGCGGGACACAGATACGCAGTATTTT. It is translated as CASTYGRDTDTQYF.

CDR3 bases: TGTGCCAGCAGCCAACGGGGGGCGCGGGAGGAGATAGAGACCCAGTACTTC. It translates to CASSQRGAREEIETQYF. V and J are TRBV3-1 (or the pseudogene TRBV3-2) and TRBJ2-5; 8 nucleotides agree with TRBD2. The J segment lost 4 bases and the V segment lost 2 bases, leaving 12 bases of the junction unmatched. Looked up from germline, CDR1 is LGHDT and CDR2 is YNNKEL (reference sequence). The CDR3 consists of 17 residues.

This clone occurred a few times. The CDR3 here is CASSSRVEMYEQYF. In DNA form, the CDR3 reads TGCGCCAGCAGCTCGAGGGTGGAGATGTACGAGCAGTACTTC. This chain connects TRBV5-1 to TRBJ2-7; D may be TRBD2 (5 bases). Germline CDR1 is SGHRS and CDR2 is YFSETQ. The CDR3 has 14 amino acids. V lost 3 bases, J lost 4 bases, and 14 bases lay in between.

This chain joins TRBV4-1 and TRBJ2-3; 7 positions agree with TRBD2. Germline CDR1 and CDR2: MGHRA and YSYEKL. V gave up 1 base and J gave up 4 bases; unmatched junction bases: 8. This CDR3 is built from 16 residues. CDR3 nucleotide sequence: TGCGCCAGCAGCCAAGGGCCGGCGGGAGTATCAGATACGCAGTATTTT. Amino acids: CASSQGPAGVSDTQYF.